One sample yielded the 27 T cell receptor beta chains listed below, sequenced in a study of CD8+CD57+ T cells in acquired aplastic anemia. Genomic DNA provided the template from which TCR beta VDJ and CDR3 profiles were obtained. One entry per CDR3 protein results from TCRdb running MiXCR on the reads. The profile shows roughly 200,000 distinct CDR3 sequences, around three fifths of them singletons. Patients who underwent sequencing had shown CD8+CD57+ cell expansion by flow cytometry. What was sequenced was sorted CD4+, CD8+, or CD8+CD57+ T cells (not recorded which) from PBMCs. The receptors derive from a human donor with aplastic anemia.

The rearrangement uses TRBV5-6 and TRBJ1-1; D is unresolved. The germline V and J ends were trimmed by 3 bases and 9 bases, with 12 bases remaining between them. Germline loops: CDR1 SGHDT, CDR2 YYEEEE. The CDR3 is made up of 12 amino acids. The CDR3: CASSYFGGKAFF. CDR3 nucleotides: TGTGCCAGCAGCTATTTCGGCGGGAAAGCTTTCTTT.

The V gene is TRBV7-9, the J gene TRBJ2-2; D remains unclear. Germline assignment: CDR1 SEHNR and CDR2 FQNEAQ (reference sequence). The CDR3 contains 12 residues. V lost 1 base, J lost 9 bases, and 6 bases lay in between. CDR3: CASSLVRRELFF. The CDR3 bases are TGTGCCAGCAGCTTAGTTAGGCGGGAGCTGTTTTTT.

CDR3 loop: CSARDHQIDYGYTF. The CDR3 bases are TGCAGTGCTAGAGATCATCAGATTGACTATGGCTACACCTTC. The chain combines TRBV20-1 with TRBJ1-2; the D is unclear. The germline V gene has CDR1 DFQATT and CDR2 SNEGSKA (reference sequence). The CDR3 consists of 14 residues. V lost 0 bases to trimming and J lost 3 bases, with 11 bases between them.

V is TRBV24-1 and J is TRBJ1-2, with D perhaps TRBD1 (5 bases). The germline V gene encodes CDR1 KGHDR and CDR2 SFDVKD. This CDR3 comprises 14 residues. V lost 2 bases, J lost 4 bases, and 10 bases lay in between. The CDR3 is CATSDSRALYGYTF. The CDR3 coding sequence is TGTGCCACCAGTGATTCCAGGGCCCTCTATGGCTACACCTTC.

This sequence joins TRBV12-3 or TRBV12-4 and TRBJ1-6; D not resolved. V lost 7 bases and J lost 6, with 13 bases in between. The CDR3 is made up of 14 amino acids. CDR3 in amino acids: CASTPRRFNSPLHF. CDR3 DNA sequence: TGTGCCAGCACCCCGAGACGGTTTAATTCACCCCTCCACTTT.

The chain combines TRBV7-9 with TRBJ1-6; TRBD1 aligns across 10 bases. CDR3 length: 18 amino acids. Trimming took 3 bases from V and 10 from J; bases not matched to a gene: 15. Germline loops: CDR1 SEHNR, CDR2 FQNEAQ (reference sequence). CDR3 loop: CASSLGARGTGVSSPLHF. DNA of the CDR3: TGTGCCAGCAGCTTGGGGGCCAGAGGGACAGGGGTATCATCACCCCTCCACTTT.

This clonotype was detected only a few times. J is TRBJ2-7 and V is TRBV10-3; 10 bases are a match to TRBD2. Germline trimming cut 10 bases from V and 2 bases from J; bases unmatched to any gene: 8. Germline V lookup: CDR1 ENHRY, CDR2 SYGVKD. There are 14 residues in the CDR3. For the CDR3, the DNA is TGTGCCACCTCACTAGCGGGGCAGGCCTACGAGCAGTACTTC. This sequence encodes CATSLAGQAYEQYF.

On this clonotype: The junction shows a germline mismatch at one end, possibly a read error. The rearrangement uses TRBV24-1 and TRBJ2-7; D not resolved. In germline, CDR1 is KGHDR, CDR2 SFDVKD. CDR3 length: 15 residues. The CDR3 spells CATSAPLPASYEQYF. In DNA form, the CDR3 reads TGTGCCACCAGTGCTCCGCTGCCAGCTTCCTATGAGCAGTACTTC.

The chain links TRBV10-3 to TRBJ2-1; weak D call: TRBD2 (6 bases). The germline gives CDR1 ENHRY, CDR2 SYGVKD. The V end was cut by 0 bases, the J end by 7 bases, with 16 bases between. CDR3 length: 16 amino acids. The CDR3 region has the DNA TGTGCCATCAGTGAGTCTGGAGGAGGGAATAGGAATGAGCAGTTCTTC. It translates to CAISESGGGNRNEQFF.

The CDR3, as DNA: TGTGCCAGCAGTGACGGGGGCGCAGTCGATGAGCAGTATTTT. Protein product: CASSDGGAVDEQYF. This chain uses TRBV6-4 with TRBJ2-3; D is possibly TRBD1 (6 bases). This CDR3 has 14 amino acids. The V and J ends lost 2 bases and 11 bases respectively, with 17 bases between them. Germline-derived CDR1 and CDR2 are MRHNA and SNTAGT.

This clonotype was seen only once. The CDR3 loop reads CASSLSQGGGEQYF. CDR3 DNA: TGTGCCAGCAGCTTGTCGCAGGGCGGTGGCGAGCAGTACTTC. This chain links TRBV5-4 with TRBJ2-5, with D maybe TRBD1 (5 bases). The J call is uncertain, as TRBJ2-7 better fits the DNA end. The germline CDR1 and CDR2 sequences are SGHNT and YYREEE (reference sequence). The CDR3 length is 14 residues.

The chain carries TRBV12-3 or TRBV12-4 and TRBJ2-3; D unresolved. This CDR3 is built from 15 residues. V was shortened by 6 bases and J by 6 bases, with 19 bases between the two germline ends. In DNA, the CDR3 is TGTGCCAGCAGCCAACCCGGGTCCCGTGCGGATACGCAGTATTTT. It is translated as CASSQPGSRADTQYF.

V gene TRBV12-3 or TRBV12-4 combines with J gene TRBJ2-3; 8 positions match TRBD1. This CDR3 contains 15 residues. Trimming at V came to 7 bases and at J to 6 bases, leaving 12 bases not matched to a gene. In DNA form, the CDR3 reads TGTGCCAGCAATATGAGGACAGGGCGGACTGATACGCAGTATTTT. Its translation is CASNMRTGRTDTQYF.

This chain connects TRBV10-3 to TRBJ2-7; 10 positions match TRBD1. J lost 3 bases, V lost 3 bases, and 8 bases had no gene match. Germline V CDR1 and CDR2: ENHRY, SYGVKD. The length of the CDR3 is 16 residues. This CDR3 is CAISDPGQGGVYEQYF. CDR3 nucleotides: TGTGCCATCAGTGATCCAGGACAGGGGGGGGTCTACGAGCAGTACTTC.

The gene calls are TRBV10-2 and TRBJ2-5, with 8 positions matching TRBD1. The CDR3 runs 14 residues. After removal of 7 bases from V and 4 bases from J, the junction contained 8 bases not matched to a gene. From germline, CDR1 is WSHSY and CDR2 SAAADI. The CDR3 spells CASTTQGEGETQYF. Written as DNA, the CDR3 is TGCGCCAGCACTACACAGGGGGAAGGAGAGACCCAGTACTTC.

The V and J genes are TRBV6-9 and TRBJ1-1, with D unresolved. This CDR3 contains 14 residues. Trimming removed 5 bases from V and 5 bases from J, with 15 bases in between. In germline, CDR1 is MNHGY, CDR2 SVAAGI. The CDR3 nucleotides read TGTGCCAGCAGTGAAGGGAGCACGAGGACTGAAGCTTTCTTT. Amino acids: CASSEGSTRTEAFF.

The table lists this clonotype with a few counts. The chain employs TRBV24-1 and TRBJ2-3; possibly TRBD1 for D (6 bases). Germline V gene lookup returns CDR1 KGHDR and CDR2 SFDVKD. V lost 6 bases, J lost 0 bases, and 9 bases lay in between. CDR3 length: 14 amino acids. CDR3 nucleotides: TGTGCCACCAGTTTAACAGGGAGCACAGATACGCAGTATTTT. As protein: CATSLTGSTDTQYF.

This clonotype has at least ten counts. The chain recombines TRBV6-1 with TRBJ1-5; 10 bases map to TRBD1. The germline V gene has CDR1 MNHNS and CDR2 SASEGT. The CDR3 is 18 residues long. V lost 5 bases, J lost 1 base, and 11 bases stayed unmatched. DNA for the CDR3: TGTGCCAGCAGTCTAGGGACAGGGGAGTCCCTCAGCAATCAGCCCCAGCATTTT. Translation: CASSLGTGESLSNQPQHF.

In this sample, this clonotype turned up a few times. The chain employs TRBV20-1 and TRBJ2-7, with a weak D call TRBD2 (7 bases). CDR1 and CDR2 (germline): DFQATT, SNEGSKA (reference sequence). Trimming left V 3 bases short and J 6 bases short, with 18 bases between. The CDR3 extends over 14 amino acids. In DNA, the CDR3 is TGCAGTGCTAGGGGCGGAGGGGGGGCAACCGAGCAGTACTTC. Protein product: CSARGGGGATEQYF.

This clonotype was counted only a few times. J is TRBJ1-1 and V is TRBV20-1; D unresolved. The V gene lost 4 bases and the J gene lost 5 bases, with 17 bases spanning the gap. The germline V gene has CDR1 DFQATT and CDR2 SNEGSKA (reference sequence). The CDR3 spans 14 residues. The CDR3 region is CSATALEPGTEAFF. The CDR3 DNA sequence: TGCAGTGCTACTGCCCTGGAGCCGGGTACTGAAGCTTTCTTT.

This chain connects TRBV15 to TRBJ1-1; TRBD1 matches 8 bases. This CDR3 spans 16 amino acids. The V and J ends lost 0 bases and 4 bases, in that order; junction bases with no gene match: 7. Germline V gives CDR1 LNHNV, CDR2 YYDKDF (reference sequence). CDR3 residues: CATSREPGGSFTEAFF. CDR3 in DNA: TGTGCCACCAGCAGAGAACCAGGGGGCAGTTTCACTGAAGCTTTCTTT.

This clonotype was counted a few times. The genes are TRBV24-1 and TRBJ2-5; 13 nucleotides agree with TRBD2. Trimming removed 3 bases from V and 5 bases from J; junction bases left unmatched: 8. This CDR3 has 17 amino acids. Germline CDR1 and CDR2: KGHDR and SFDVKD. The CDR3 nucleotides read TGTGCCACCAGTGATCCAGGGACTAGCGGGACGCGGGAGACCCAGTACTTC. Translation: CATSDPGTSGTRETQYF.

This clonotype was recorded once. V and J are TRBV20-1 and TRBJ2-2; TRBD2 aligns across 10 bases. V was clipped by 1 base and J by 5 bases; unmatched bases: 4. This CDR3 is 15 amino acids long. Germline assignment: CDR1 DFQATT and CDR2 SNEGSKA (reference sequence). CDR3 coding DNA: TGCAGTGCTAGAGCTAGCGGGGGACCAACCGGGGAGCTGTTTTTT. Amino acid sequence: CSARASGGPTGELFF.

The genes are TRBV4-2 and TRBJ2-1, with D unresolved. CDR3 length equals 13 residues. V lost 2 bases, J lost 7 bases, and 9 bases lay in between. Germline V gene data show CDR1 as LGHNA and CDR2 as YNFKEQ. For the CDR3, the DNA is TGTGCCAGCAGCCAACTTCCCATAAATGAGCAGTTCTTC. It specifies CASSQLPINEQFF.

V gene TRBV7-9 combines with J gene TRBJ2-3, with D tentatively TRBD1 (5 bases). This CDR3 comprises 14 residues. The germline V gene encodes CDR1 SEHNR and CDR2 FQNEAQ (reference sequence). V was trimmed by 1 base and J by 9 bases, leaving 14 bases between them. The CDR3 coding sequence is TGTGCCAGCAGCTTAGAACAGGATAGCTTGACGCAGTATTTT. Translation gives CASSLEQDSLTQYF.

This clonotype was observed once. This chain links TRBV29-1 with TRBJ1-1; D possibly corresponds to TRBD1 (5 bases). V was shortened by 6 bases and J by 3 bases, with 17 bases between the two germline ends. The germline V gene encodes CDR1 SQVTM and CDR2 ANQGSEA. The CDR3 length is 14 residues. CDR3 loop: CSVFGPPGDTEAFF. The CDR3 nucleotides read TGCAGCGTCTTCGGGCCCCCGGGGGACACTGAAGCTTTCTTT.

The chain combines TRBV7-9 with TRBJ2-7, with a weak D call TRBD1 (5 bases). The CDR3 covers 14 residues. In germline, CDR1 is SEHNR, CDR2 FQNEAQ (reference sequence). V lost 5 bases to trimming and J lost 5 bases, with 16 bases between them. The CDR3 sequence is CASSQSGKLDEQYF. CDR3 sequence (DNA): TGTGCCAGCAGCCAATCAGGGAAACTGGACGAGCAGTACTTC.